This record looks at one T cell receptor beta chain sequence and its context. The antigen is unknown. Profiled with immunoSEQ multiplex PCR; TCRdb holds only in-frame clones, not every one. The repertoire includes more than 85,000 clones, around 85% of them detected once, and roughly 1.6% sits in the top ten. Per the germline V gene, CDR1 is SGHDT and CDR2 is YYEEEE. The CDR3 runs 16 residues. The V and J ends lost 2 bases and 5 bases, in that order; junction bases with no gene match: 10. The data belong to a study of OX40 agonist ivuxolimab in advanced cancers. Study-wide results and caveats: The study observed clonal expansion of CD4+ and CD8+ blood T cells by week 6 at 0.1 to 3.0 mg/kg.

The TCR sequence derives from an adult with an advanced solid tumor such as melanoma, head and neck, liver or kidney cancer. The chain has TRBV5-6 and TRBJ2-5; TRBD1 agrees at 9 bases. This specimen was CD4+ or CD8+ T cells sorted from blood, taken in a trial of the OX40 agonist ivuxolimab. CDR3 sequence: CASSFGGNRGRETQYF. CDR3 sequence (DNA): TGTGCCAGCAGCTTCGGTGGGAACAGGGGGCGGGAGACCCAGTACTTC. Variable domain in full (rest from reference TRBV5-6 and TRBJ2-5): DAGVTQSPTHLIKTRGQQVTLRCSPKSGHDTVSWYQQALGQGPQFIFQYYEEEERQRGNFPDRFSGHQFPNYSSELNVNALLLGDSALYLCASSFGGNRGRETQYFGPGTRLLVL.